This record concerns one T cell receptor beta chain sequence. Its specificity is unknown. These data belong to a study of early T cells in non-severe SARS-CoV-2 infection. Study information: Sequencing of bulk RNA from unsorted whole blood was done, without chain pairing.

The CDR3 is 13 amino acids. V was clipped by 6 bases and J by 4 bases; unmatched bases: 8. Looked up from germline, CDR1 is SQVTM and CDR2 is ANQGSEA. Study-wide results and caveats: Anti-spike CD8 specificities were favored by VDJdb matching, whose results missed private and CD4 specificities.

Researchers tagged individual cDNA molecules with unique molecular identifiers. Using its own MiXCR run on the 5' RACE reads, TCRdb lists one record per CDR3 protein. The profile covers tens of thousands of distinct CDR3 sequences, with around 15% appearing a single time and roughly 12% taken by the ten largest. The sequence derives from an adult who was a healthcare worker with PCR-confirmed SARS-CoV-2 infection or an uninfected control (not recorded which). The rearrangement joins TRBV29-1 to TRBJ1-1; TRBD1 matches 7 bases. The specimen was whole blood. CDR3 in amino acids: CSVAWQGGTEAFF. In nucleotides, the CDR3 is TGCAGCGTCGCCTGGCAGGGGGGCACTGAAGCTTTCTTT.